The 11 T cell receptor beta chains below were found in one sample sequenced in a study of read filtering for tumor transcriptome and immune sequencing. From roughly 390 ng of RNA, a library with molecular barcoded alpha/delta and beta/gamma adaptors was made. Each CDR3 protein is one row after TCRdb ran MiXCR on the reads. The sample has about 46,000 distinct CDR3 sequences, around 12% seen once. Input material: a population of CD138-negative cells sorted from bone marrow. The receptors here all came from a donor at least 40 years old with multiple myeloma.

This clonotype came up many times. This chain uses TRBV28 with TRBJ2-1; D remains ambiguous. Trimming took off 8 bases at V and 8 bases at J, with 13 bases between the two ends. The CDR3 has 12 residues. Germline lookup yields CDR1 MDHEN and CDR2 SYDVKM. CDR3 protein: CASLDVGDEQFF. The CDR3 DNA is TGTGCCAGCCTAGACGTCGGCGATGAGCAGTTCTTC.

This clonotype showed up many times. This chain uses TRBV27 with TRBJ1-1; 8 bases agree with TRBD1. This CDR3 has 11 amino acids. The V and J ends lost 5 bases and 7 bases, in that order; junction bases with no gene match: 0. CDR1 is MNHEY, CDR2 SMNVEV, per germline (reference sequence). This CDR3 reads CASSTGGEAFF. The CDR3 DNA reads as TGTGCCAGCAGTACAGGGGGTGAAGCTTTCTTT.

This clonotype was counted at least ten times. The chain joins TRBV7-9 to TRBJ1-1; D call uncertain. Looked up from germline, CDR1 is SEHNR and CDR2 is FQNEAQ (reference sequence). The CDR3 covers 13 residues. The ends were cut back, 5 bases at V and 0 bases at J, with 7 bases in the middle. Here the CDR3 reads CASSPQLNTEAFF. The CDR3 coding sequence is TGTGCCAGCAGCCCACAGCTGAACACTGAAGCTTTCTTT.

The sample holds many counts of this clonotype. V usage is TRBV29-1 and J usage is TRBJ1-5; D unresolved. Germline lookup yields CDR1 SQVTM and CDR2 ANQGSEA. The CDR3 consists of 12 residues. Trimming stripped 4 bases from V and 3 bases from J, with 7 bases between. The CDR3 sequence: CSVGGFNQPQHF. The CDR3 bases are TGCAGCGTTGGGGGATTCAATCAGCCCCAGCATTTT.

The sample holds a few counts of this clonotype. An end of the junction differs from the germline gene, which may be a read error. The chain uses TRBV6-5 and TRBJ2-4, with 11 bases that match TRBD2. Germline V gene lookup returns CDR1 MNHEY and CDR2 SVGAGI. The CDR3 spans 15 residues. The CDR3 is CACSYDTSGGNIQYF. CDR3 bases: TGTGCCTGCAGTTACGACACTAGCGGGGGAAACATTCAGTACTTC.

Many counts were recorded for this clonotype. The chain combines TRBV29-1 with TRBJ2-3; D unresolved. CDR1 and CDR2 from the germline V gene are SQVTM and ANQGSEA. The V end lost 1 base, the J end lost 4 bases, and 15 bases lay between the germline ends. The CDR3 covers 15 residues. The CDR3 bases are TGCAGCGTTGAAGGCCGCCCTCCAGGAGCAGATACGCAGTATTTT. Translating gives CSVEGRPPGADTQYF.

Comment on this clonotype: A read error is the likely source, as a far larger clone sits one nucleotide away. The chain combines TRBV11-1 with TRBJ2-5; D not certain. V was trimmed by 0 bases and J by 1 base, leaving 12 bases between them. The CDR3 is 16 residues long. The germline gives CDR1 SGHAT, CDR2 FQDESV (reference sequence). In DNA form, the CDR3 reads TGTGCCAGCAGCTTAGCGTTCCCTGTGAGCCAAGAGACCCAGTACTTC. It yields the protein CASSLAFPVSQETQYF.

This clonotype has just a few counts. The J gene is TRBJ2-7, the V gene TRBV4-3; D might be TRBD1 (6 bases). Trimming stripped 3 bases from V and 7 bases from J, with 7 bases between. The length of the CDR3 is 11 residues. Germline loops: CDR1 LGHNA, CDR2 YSLEER. The CDR3 DNA reads TGCGCCAGCAGCCAGGGGGCAGAGCAGTACTTC. Its translation is CASSQGAEQYF.

Many counts were recorded for this clonotype. J is TRBJ2-1 and V is TRBV7-2; D remains ambiguous. The CDR3 is 16 residues long. CDR1 and CDR2 from the germline V gene are SGHTA and FQGNSA. V shed 0 bases and J shed 2 bases, with 11 bases lying between them. CDR3 DNA: TGTGCCAGCAGCTTAGCGCGACTGGTTGCCTACAATGAGCAGTTCTTC. Its translation is CASSLARLVAYNEQFF.

The sample holds one count of this clonotype. A much larger clone differs by one base, so this may be a read error. The CDR3 nucleotides are TGTGCCAGCTCACCACGTGGGAGGAGTAGCAACAATGAGCAGTTCTTC. Protein product: CASSPRGRSSNNEQFF. The chain recombines TRBV18 with TRBJ2-1; tentative D call: TRBD2 (6 bases). The CDR3 extends over 16 amino acids. Looked up from germline, CDR1 is KGHSH and CDR2 is LQKENI. V lost 1 base to trimming and J lost 5 bases, with 15 bases between them.

Many counts were recorded for this clonotype. The chain is built from TRBV11-2 and TRBJ2-7, with D perhaps matching TRBD1 (5 bases). V was pared by 6 bases and J by 3 bases, with 18 bases between. The CDR3 spans 15 residues. The V gene's germline CDR1 is SGHAT and CDR2 FQNNGV. CDR3 DNA: TGTGCCAGCAGGGAAGCCCCAGGGAACTACTACGAGCAGTACTTC. Translated, it gives CASREAPGNYYEQYF.